This T cell receptor beta chain was profiled in a study of T cell repertoires in ileal Crohn's disease. Generated by immunoSEQ multiplex PCR, the TCRdb table keeps only in-frame clones and is missing some. The sample records approximately 30,000 clones, about 82% being singletons. Germline V gene data show CDR1 as SGDLS and CDR2 as YYNGEE. This CDR3 region has 14 residues. Trimming removed 0 bases at V and 8 bases at J, with 12 bases between. The V call is TRBV9, the J call TRBJ2-1, with D perhaps TRBD2 (6 bases). The material sequenced was ileal tissue. This clonotype originated in an adult with Crohn's disease. This chain's CDR3 is CASSVVAGPYEQFF. DNA of the CDR3: TGTGCCAGCAGCGTAGTTGCGGGACCATATGAGCAGTTCTTC.